This TCR beta chain was captured by sequencing in a study of siplizumab effects on memory and regulatory T cells. Sequence data were generated for unstimulated naive, memory, effector memory and TEMRA subsets in a few donor pairs. Assay: immunoSEQ multiplex PCR; the TCRdb copy retains only in-frame clones and omits some. The repertoire includes approximately 60,000 clones, 96% of them detected once, and about 0.095% sits in the top ten. Unmatched junction bases numbered 9, after V lost 2 bases and J lost 4 bases. Germline V gene lookup returns CDR1 SQVTM and CDR2 ANQGSEA. The CDR3 spans 16 residues. J is TRBJ1-2 and V is TRBV29-1, with 11 bases identical to TRBD1. This clonotype was obtained from a human donor in good health. Sample: naive CD8+ T cells sorted from blood. CDR3 amino acids: CSVEIAGQGGLYGYTF. DNA for the CDR3: TGCAGCGTTGAAATAGCGGGACAGGGGGGGCTCTATGGCTACACCTTC.